One sample yielded the 17 T cell receptor beta chains listed below, sequenced in a study of T cell responses to AZD1222 COVID-19 vaccine. Generated by immunoSEQ multiplex PCR, the TCRdb table keeps only in-frame clones and is missing some. The table lists approximately 160,000 clones, approximately 94% of them singletons, with under 6% in the top ten. Sequencing used peripheral blood, obtained 28 days after the second AZD1222 dose. These receptors were obtained from an adult who received the AZD1222 COVID-19 vaccine.

The chain recombines TRBV16 with TRBJ1-2; D is possibly TRBD1 (6 bases). The ends were cut back, 7 bases at V and 0 bases at J, with 12 bases in the middle. The germline CDR1 and CDR2 sequences are KGHSY and FQNENV. This CDR3 is built from 14 residues. CDR3 nucleotide sequence: TGTGCCAGCACCCGGACAGATACTAACTATGGCTACACCTTC. It translates to CASTRTDTNYGYTF.

The chain couples TRBV7-9 to TRBJ1-5, with TRBD1 matching 9 bases. The J segment lost 3 bases and the V segment lost 4 bases, leaving 10 bases of the junction unmatched. Germline-derived CDR1 and CDR2 are SEHNR and FQNEAQ (reference sequence). The CDR3 sequence is 17 residues long. The CDR3 spells CASSSVQGTGYNQPQHF. As DNA, the CDR3 is TGTGCCAGCAGCTCAGTCCAGGGGACAGGGTACAATCAGCCCCAGCATTTT.

This clone was recorded only once. The V and J genes are TRBV27 and TRBJ2-7; 9 positions agree with TRBD1. Trimming at V came to 8 bases and at J to 6 bases, leaving 8 bases not matched to a gene. The CDR3 contains 13 residues. The V gene's germline CDR1 is MNHEY and CDR2 SMNVEV (reference sequence). CDR3 coding DNA: TGTGCCAGCTACCGGGACAGGGTGTCCGAGCAGTACTTC. Its translation: CASYRDRVSEQYF.

This chain links TRBV14 with TRBJ1-2; TRBD1 matches at 8 bases. The germline CDR1 and CDR2 sequences are SGHDN and FVKESK. Trimming removed 3 bases from V and 5 bases from J; junction bases left unmatched: 8. The CDR3 is 15 residues long. The CDR3 region is CASSQSQGALYGYTF. CDR3 coding DNA: TGTGCCAGCAGCCAGTCTCAGGGGGCGTTATATGGCTACACCTTC.

The chain joins TRBV30 to TRBJ1-3, with D perhaps TRBD1 (5 bases). V gave up 4 bases and J gave up 6 bases, with 19 bases separating them. In germline, CDR1 is GTSNPN, CDR2 SVGIG (reference sequence). The CDR3 extends over 15 amino acids. CDR3 amino acids: CAWMDTGKDANTIYF. The CDR3 nucleotides are TGTGCCTGGATGGACACAGGCAAGGACGCAAACACCATATATTTT.

This clone was counted a single time. J is TRBJ1-2 and V is TRBV2; D possibly corresponds to TRBD1 (6 bases). CDR1 and CDR2 from the germline V gene are SNHLY and FYNNEI. V dropped 6 bases and J dropped 7 bases, with 15 bases sitting between them. This CDR3 is built from 13 residues. The CDR3 region has the DNA TGTGCCAGCAGCAGGGGACCCCAACGTGGCTACACCTTC. It translates to CASSRGPQRGYTF. The full variable domain, rest sourced from reference TRBV2 and TRBJ1-2, is EPEVTQTPSHQVTQMGQEVILRCVPISNHLYFYWYRQILGQKVEFLVSFYNNEISEKSEIFDDQFSVERPDGSNFTLKIRSTKLEDSAMYFCASSRGPQRGYTFGSGTRLTVV.

This chain connects TRBV24-1 to TRBJ2-3; 8 nucleotides align to TRBD2. V trimming: 5 bases; J trimming: 4 bases; junction bases outside the gene matches: 4. The CDR3 contains 14 residues. From germline, CDR1 is KGHDR and CDR2 SFDVKD. This chain's CDR3 is CATSGGTSPDTQYF. As DNA, the CDR3 is TGTGCCACCAGTGGGGGGACTAGTCCAGATACGCAGTATTTT.

The rearrangement joins TRBV12-3 or TRBV12-4 to TRBJ1-2; D remains ambiguous. This CDR3 spans 12 amino acids. V gave up 4 bases and J gave up 3 bases, with 6 bases separating them. The CDR3 protein is CASSSEYYGYTF. The CDR3, as DNA: TGTGCCAGCAGTTCTGAGTACTATGGCTACACCTTC.

The genes are TRBV7-8 and TRBJ1-5, with D tentatively TRBD1 (5 bases). Germline CDR1 reads SGHVS; CDR2 reads FQNEAQ. Trimming took off 5 bases at V and 3 bases at J, with 11 bases between the two ends. This CDR3 has 14 residues. Written as DNA, the CDR3 is TGTGCCAGCAGCCTGACAGTTATCAATCAGCCCCAGCATTTT. It yields the protein CASSLTVINQPQHF. Full variable domain (outside the CDR3, taken from reference TRBV7-8 and TRBJ1-5): GAGVSQSPRYKVAKRGQDVALRCDPISGHVSLFWYQQALGQGPEFLTYFQNEAQLDKSGLPSDRFFAERPEGSVSTLKIQRTQQEDSAVYLCASSLTVINQPQHFGDGTRLSIL.

The chain has TRBV19 and TRBJ2-2; 8 bases map to TRBD1. The germline gives CDR1 LNHDA, CDR2 SQIVND (reference sequence). CDR3 length equals 15 residues. V gave up 4 bases and J gave up 6 bases; unmatched junction bases: 7. CDR3 bases: TGTGCCAGTAGTACATCGACAGGGGTAGCCGGGGAGCTGTTTTTT. It encodes CASSTSTGVAGELFF.

The chain recombines TRBV15 with TRBJ1-5; TRBD1 matches at 7 bases. Germline CDR1 is LNHNV and CDR2 is YYDKDF (reference sequence). The V and J ends lost 5 bases and 8 bases, in that order; junction bases with no gene match: 12. CDR3 length: 15 residues. In DNA form, the CDR3 reads TGTGCCACCAGCGGGCCAACAGGGGATATCAAGCCCCAGCATTTT. Encoded protein: CATSGPTGDIKPQHF.

The chain has TRBV18 and TRBJ2-3; D uncertain. V lost 5 bases and J 0 bases, leaving 6 bases between the germline ends. Germline CDR1 KGHSH, CDR2 LQKENI. The CDR3 spans 13 residues. CDR3 DNA sequence: TGTGCCAGCTCAGCAGCTAGCACAGATACGCAGTATTTT. Translation gives CASSAASTDTQYF.

The V gene is TRBV2, the J gene TRBJ2-7, with 9 bases matching TRBD2. Germline CDR1 is SNHLY and CDR2 is FYNNEI. V lost 3 bases to trimming and J lost 9 bases; unmatched junction nucleotides: 12. The CDR3 covers 15 residues. The chain's CDR3 is CASSEGLAIGTRQYF. CDR3 coding DNA: TGTGCCAGCAGTGAGGGACTAGCCATAGGGACGAGGCAGTACTTC.

This chain uses TRBV11-2 with TRBJ1-5, with D hard to call. Between the trimmed V and J ends, which lost 5 bases and 6 bases, there was a span of 11 bases. Germline values: CDR1 SGHAT, CDR2 FQNNGV. The CDR3 consists of 13 residues. The DNA of the CDR3 is TGTGCCAGCAGCAGGGCGGATAGTCAGCCCCAGCATTTT. Translation gives CASSRADSQPQHF.

This clone was observed a single time. The chain employs TRBV27 and TRBJ1-1; the D gene is possibly TRBD1 (5 bases). The CDR3 is 11 amino acids. Per the germline V gene, CDR1 is MNHEY and CDR2 is SMNVEV (reference sequence). V lost 11 bases and J lost 5, with 12 bases in between. CDR3 in DNA: TGTGCCCGGGCAGGGCCTACTGAAGCTTTCTTT. Protein: CARAGPTEAFF.

This clone has just a few counts. The CDR3 bases are TGTGCCAGCAGCTCCTCCCGGACGGATGAAAAACTGTTTTTT. Amino acid sequence: CASSSSRTDEKLFF. The chain is built from TRBV5-5 and TRBJ1-4, with D uncertain. The ends were cut back, 3 bases at V and 6 bases at J, with 12 bases in the middle. CDR3 size: 14 residues. Germline CDR1 reads SGHKS; CDR2 reads YYEKEE (reference sequence).

The chain employs TRBV2 and TRBJ1-5; 7 bases map to TRBD1. Looked up from germline, CDR1 is SNHLY and CDR2 is FYNNEI. V lost 7 bases to trimming and J lost 5 bases; unmatched junction nucleotides: 5. CDR3 length equals 13 residues. The CDR3 region has the DNA TGTGCCAGCACAGGGGGTGAGGATCAGCCCCAGCATTTT. Its protein is CASTGGEDQPQHF. The whole variable domain, filled in from reference TRBV2 and TRBJ1-5, reads EPEVTQTPSHQVTQMGQEVILRCVPISNHLYFYWYRQILGQKVEFLVSFYNNEISEKSEIFDDQFSVERPDGSNFTLKIRSTKLEDSAMYFCASTGGEDQPQHFGDGTRLSIL.